This T cell receptor beta chain originates from a study of blood T cell repertoires in COVID-19. Under the authors' procedure: Estimation of nucleated cell counts was performed using reference gene primer amplification. Sequencing was performed with immunoSEQ multiplex PCR; in TCRdb, only in-frame clones are kept and a portion is missing. V and J calls and clone size are copied from that table; D and trimming were computed from the DNA. The repertoire holds almost 400,000 clones, with around 87% as singletons. The TCR comes from a woman in her sixties or seventies with COVID-19, enrolled during active disease. Sequences were obtained from peripheral blood.

DNA for the CDR3: TGCGCCAGCAGTCGGGGGTCGGATTCACCCCTCCACTTT. Amino acids: CASSRGSDSPLHF. The chain employs TRBV10-2 and TRBJ1-6, with D maybe TRBD1 (5 bases). Germline V gives CDR1 WSHSY, CDR2 SAAADI. V lost 5 bases and J 8 bases, leaving 10 bases between the germline ends. This CDR3 comprises 13 residues.